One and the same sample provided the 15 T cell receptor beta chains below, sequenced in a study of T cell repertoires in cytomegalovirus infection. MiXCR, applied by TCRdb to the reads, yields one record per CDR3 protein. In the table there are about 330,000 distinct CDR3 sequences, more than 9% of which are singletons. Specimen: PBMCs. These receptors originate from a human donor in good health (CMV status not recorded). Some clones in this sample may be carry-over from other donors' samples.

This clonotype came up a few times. CDR3 sequence: CASSSRQEKLFF. CDR3 nucleotide sequence: TGTGCCAGCAGTTCCCGACAGGAAAAACTGTTTTTT. This chain joins TRBV12-3 or TRBV12-4 and TRBJ1-4; maybe TRBD1 (5 bases). The CDR3 has 12 amino acids. V was clipped by 4 bases and J by 8 bases, with 8 bases between them.

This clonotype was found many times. In DNA, the CDR3 is TGTGCCAGCAGCTTTCCCCCCCGATCCAGCAACTACGAGCAGTACTTC. This translates into CASSFPPRSSNYEQYF. The rearrangement links TRBV7-3 to TRBJ2-7, with D hard to call. Germline V CDR1 and CDR2: SGHTA, FQGTGA. Trimming took 3 bases from V and 3 from J, leaving 18 bases between them. The CDR3 is 16 residues long.

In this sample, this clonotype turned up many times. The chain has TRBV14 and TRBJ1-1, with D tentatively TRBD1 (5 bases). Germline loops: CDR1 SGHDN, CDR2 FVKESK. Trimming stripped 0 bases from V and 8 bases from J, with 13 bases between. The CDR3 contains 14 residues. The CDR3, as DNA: TGTGCCAGCAGCCAAGATCGTGCAGGGCAGGAAGCTTTCTTT. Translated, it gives CASSQDRAGQEAFF.

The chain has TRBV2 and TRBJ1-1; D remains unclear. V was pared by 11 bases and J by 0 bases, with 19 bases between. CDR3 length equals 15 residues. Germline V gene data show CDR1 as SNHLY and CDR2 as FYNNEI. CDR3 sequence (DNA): TGTGCCTGGGCCATAGAAACGTTCATGAACACTGAAGCTTTCTTT. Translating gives CAWAIETFMNTEAFF.

The CDR3 reads CASSQEAGGPSDEQFF. In DNA, the CDR3 is TGTGCCAGCAGCCAAGAAGCGGGAGGGCCTAGCGATGAGCAGTTCTTC. The V gene is TRBV4-2, the J gene TRBJ2-1; 10 positions match TRBD2. The CDR3 covers 16 residues. Per germline, CDR1 LGHNA and CDR2 YNFKEQ. The V segment lost 0 bases and the J segment 8 bases; nucleotides outside the gene matches: 7.

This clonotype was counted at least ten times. The CDR3 nucleotides are TGTGCCACCAACAATCACCGGGACAGGGGGCGGCACTATGGCTACACCTTC. This encodes CATNNHRDRGRHYGYTF. The chain recombines TRBV19 with TRBJ1-2, with 12 bases aligning to TRBD1. CDR3 size: 17 residues. V lost 10 bases and J lost 3; bases outside the gene matches: 15. The V gene's germline CDR1 is LNHDA and CDR2 SQIVND (reference sequence).

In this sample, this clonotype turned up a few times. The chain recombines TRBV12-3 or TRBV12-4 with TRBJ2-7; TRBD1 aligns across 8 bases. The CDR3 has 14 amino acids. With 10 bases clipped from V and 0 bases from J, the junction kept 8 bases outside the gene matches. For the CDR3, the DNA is TGTGCCATTTCAGGGGGCGCGGGCTCCTACGAGCAGTACTTC. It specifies CAISGGAGSYEQYF.

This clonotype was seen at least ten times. The CDR3 loop reads CASSQAYNEQFF. The CDR3 DNA follows: TGTGCCAGCAGCCAGGCCTACAATGAGCAGTTCTTC. V usage is TRBV7-2 and J usage is TRBJ2-1, with no clear D. Per the germline V gene, CDR1 is SGHTA and CDR2 is FQGNSA. Trimming removed 5 bases from V and 2 bases from J, with 4 bases in between. This CDR3 is 12 amino acids long. Supplemented by reference TRBV7-2 and TRBJ2-1, the full variable domain reads GAGVSQSPSNKVTEKGKDVELRCDPISGHTALYWYRQSLGQGLEFLIYFQGNSAPDKSGLPSDRFSAERTGGSVSTLTIQRTQQEDSAVYLCASSQAYNEQFFGPGTRLTVL.

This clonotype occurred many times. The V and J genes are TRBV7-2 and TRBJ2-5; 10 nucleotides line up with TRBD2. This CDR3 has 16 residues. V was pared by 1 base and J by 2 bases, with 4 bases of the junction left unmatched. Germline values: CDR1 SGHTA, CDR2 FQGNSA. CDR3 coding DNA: TGTGCCAGCAGCTTAGAAGCGGGAGGGATTCAAGAGACCCAGTACTTC. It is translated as CASSLEAGGIQETQYF.

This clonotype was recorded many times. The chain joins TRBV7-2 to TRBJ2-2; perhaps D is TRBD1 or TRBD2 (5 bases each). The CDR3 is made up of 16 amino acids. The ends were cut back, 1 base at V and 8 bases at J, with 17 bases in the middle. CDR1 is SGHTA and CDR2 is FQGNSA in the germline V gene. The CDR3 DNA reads TGTGCCAGCAGCTTAGATCCGGGACCCAGAGGGGGGGAGCTGTTTTTT. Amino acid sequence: CASSLDPGPRGGELFF.

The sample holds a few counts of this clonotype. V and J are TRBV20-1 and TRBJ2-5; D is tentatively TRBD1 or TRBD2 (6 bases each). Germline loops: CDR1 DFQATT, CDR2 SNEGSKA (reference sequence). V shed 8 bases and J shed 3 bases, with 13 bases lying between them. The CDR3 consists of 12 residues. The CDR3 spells CSSRGAEETQYF. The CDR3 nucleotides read TGCAGTTCAAGGGGGGCGGAAGAGACCCAGTACTTC.

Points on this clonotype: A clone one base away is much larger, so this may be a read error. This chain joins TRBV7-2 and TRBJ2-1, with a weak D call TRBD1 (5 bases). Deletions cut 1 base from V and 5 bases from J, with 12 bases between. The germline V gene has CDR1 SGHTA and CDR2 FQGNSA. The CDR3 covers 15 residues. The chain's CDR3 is CASSLGAGSDNEQFF. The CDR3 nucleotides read TGTGCCAGCAGCTTAGGTGCAGGGTCGGACAATGAGCAGTTCTTC.

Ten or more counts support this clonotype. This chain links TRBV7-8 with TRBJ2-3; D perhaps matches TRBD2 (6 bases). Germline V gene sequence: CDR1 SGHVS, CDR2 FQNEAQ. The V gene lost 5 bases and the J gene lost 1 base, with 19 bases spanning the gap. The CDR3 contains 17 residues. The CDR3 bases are TGTGCCAGCAGCCAGGCCATTCTAGCGACCCGCACAGATACGCAGTATTTT. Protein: CASSQAILATRTDTQYF.

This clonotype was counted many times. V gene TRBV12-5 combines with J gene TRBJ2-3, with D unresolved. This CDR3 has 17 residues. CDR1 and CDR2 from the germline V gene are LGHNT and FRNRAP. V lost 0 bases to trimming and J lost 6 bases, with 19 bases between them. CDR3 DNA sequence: TGTGCTAGTGGTTTGGTAGTGAAACTACGAGTTGAGGATACGCAGTATTTT. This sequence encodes CASGLVVKLRVEDTQYF.

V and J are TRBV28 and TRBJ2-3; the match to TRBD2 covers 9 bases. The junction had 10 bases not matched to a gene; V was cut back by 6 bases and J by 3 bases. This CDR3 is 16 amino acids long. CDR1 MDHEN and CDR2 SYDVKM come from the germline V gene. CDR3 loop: CASSRGRSGRTDTQYF. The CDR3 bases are TGTGCCAGCAGCCGCGGCAGGAGCGGGAGGACAGATACGCAGTATTTT. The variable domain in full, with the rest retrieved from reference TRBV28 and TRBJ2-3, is DVKVTQSSRYLVKRTGEKVFLECVQDMDHENMFWYRQDPGLGLRLIYFSYDVKMKEKGDIPEGYSVSREKKERFSLILESASTNQTSMYLCASSRGRSGRTDTQYFGPGTRLTVL.